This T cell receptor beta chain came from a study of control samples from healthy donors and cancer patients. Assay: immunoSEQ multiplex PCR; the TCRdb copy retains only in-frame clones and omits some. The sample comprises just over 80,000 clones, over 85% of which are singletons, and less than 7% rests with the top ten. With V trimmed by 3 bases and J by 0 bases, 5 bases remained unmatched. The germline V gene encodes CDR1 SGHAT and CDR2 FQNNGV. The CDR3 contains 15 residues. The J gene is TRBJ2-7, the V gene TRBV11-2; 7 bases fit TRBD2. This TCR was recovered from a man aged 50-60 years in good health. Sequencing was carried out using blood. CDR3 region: CASSLGRGASYEQYF. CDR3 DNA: TGTGCCAGCAGCTTGGGGAGGGGCGCCTCCTACGAGCAGTACTTC.